The 14 T cell receptor beta chains below all came from one sample that was sequenced in a study of blood T cell repertoires in COVID-19. The repertoire was sequenced with immunoSEQ multiplex PCR; TCRdb's copy has only in-frame clones and lacks some. Of approximately 270,000 clones in the sample, roughly 85% are singletons; the top ten hold approximately 2%. Sequenced sample: PBMCs or T cells enriched from blood (not recorded which). Receptors were obtained from a woman aged 50 to 60 who had recovered from COVID-19.

The chain uses TRBV27 and TRBJ2-3; 7 positions match TRBD2. This CDR3 spans 15 amino acids. CDR1 MNHEY and CDR2 SMNVEV come from the germline V gene (reference sequence). With V trimmed by 5 bases and J by 4 bases, 9 bases remained unmatched. The CDR3 coding sequence is TGTGCCAGCAGTCTCCTTGATGGGAGGGCAGATACGCAGTATTTT. Encoded protein: CASSLLDGRADTQYF.

This chain connects TRBV7-3 to TRBJ2-3; 8 positions agree with TRBD1. Germline CDR1 reads SGHTA; CDR2 reads FQGTGA. CDR3 length: 16 amino acids. The J segment lost 1 base and the V segment lost 6 bases, leaving 9 bases of the junction unmatched. The CDR3 DNA sequence: TGTGCCAGCAGTCGACAGGGGAGCAAAGGCACAGATACGCAGTATTTT. This sequence encodes CASSRQGSKGTDTQYF.

The chain is built from TRBV5-1 and TRBJ2-1; D possibly corresponds to TRBD2 (6 bases). Trimming cost V 5 bases and J 8 bases, with 20 bases left between them. The CDR3 totals 15 residues. In germline, CDR1 is SGHRS, CDR2 YFSETQ. CDR3 DNA: TGCGCCAGCAGTGGGGGGTTGGACCTCCCTCATGAGCAGTTCTTC. It translates to CASSGGLDLPHEQFF. Filled out from reference TRBV5-1 and TRBJ2-1, the complete variable domain reads KAGVTQTPRYLIKTRGQQVTLSCSPISGHRSVSWYQQTPGQGLQFLFEYFSETQRNKGNFPGRFSGRQFSNSRSEMNVSTLELGDSALYLCASSGGLDLPHEQFFGPGTRLTVL.

This clone has only one observation. The J gene is TRBJ2-5, the V gene TRBV10-3; 9 bases are shared with TRBD2. CDR3 length: 18 residues. Germline values: CDR1 ENHRY, CDR2 SYGVKD. Trimming removed 3 bases from V and 5 bases from J; junction bases left unmatched: 16. The CDR3 here is CAISDLGLAGDVSETQYF. CDR3 nucleotide sequence: TGTGCCATCAGTGATTTAGGATTAGCGGGAGATGTTTCTGAGACCCAGTACTTC.

The rearrangement joins TRBV5-1 to TRBJ2-6; the D gene is possibly TRBD2 (7 bases). This CDR3 region has 17 residues. Germline V gene lookup returns CDR1 SGHRS and CDR2 YFSETQ. The V end was cut by 3 bases, the J end by 0 bases, with 13 bases between. CDR3 nucleotide sequence: TGCGCCAGCAGCTCAACAGGGACTACCTCTGGGGCCAACGTCCTGACTTTC. Protein sequence: CASSSTGTTSGANVLTF.

CDR3 protein: CSASIRTSGLKDEQFF. DNA for the CDR3: TGCAGTGCTAGTATTCGGACTAGCGGTCTCAAAGATGAGCAGTTCTTC. The chain uses TRBV20-1 and TRBJ2-1; TRBD2 matches at 10 bases. CDR3 length: 16 residues. V shed 3 bases, J shed 8 bases, and the junction held 13 bases outside the gene matches. CDR1 is DFQATT, CDR2 SNEGSKA, per germline (reference sequence).

In this sample, this clone turned up once. The identical CDR3 is also encoded by other nucleotide sequences in the sample. The chain employs TRBV3-1 (or the pseudogene TRBV3-2) and TRBJ1-2, with 7 bases that match TRBD1. V was clipped by 5 bases and J by 2 bases; unmatched bases: 2. The CDR3 is 13 amino acids. In germline, CDR1 is LGHDT, CDR2 YNNKEL (reference sequence). The chain's CDR3 is CASSSQGNYGYTF. The CDR3 DNA follows: TGTGCCAGCAGCTCACAGGGGAACTATGGCTACACCTTC.

V gene TRBV5-1 combines with J gene TRBJ2-7; 7 bases line up with TRBD1. V lost 2 bases to trimming and J lost 3 bases; unmatched junction nucleotides: 5. Germline CDR1 and CDR2: SGHRS and YFSETQ. This CDR3 has 14 amino acids. The CDR3 DNA is TGCGCCAGCAGCTTCAACAGGGACAGCTACGAGCAGTACTTC. This sequence encodes CASSFNRDSYEQYF.

This sequence joins TRBV7-9 and TRBJ2-1; 12 positions match TRBD2. Germline loops: CDR1 SEHNR, CDR2 FQNEAQ (reference sequence). V trimming: 5 bases; J trimming: 6 bases; junction bases outside the gene matches: 11. This CDR3 has 17 amino acids. CDR3 sequence (DNA): TGTGCCAGCAGCAAACCGCGGACTAGCGGGATCGGCAATGAGCAGTTCTTC. It encodes CASSKPRTSGIGNEQFF.

The CDR3 loop is CASSQGDRGYGYTF. DNA for the CDR3: TGTGCCAGCAGCCAAGGGGACAGGGGCTATGGCTACACCTTC. This chain links TRBV4-2 with TRBJ1-2, with 10 bases identical to TRBD1. The germline V gene encodes CDR1 LGHNA and CDR2 YNFKEQ. The CDR3 runs to 14 residues. The trim removed 1 base at V and 4 bases at J, leaving 0 bases unmatched.

Comments on this clone: As the CDR3 is not closed by the conserved phenylalanine or tryptophan, this likely results from a read error. The DNA is left out, because the CDR3 cannot be placed on it with certainty; the CDR3 is given as TCRdb lists it. The chain combines TRBV27 with TRBJ2-7; TRBD1 reflects the table's D call only, with no check against the DNA. Both ends counted, the CDR3 spans 13 residues. Germline CDR1 and CDR2: MNHEY and SMNVEV (reference sequence). The CDR3 spells CASSSGTDRGIMD.

The genes are TRBV10-3 and TRBJ2-7, with TRBD2 identical over 9 bases. From germline, CDR1 is ENHRY and CDR2 SYGVKD. The CDR3 is 14 amino acids. V was clipped by 6 bases and J by 1 base; unmatched bases: 4. The CDR3 DNA follows: TGTGCCATCAGGCGACTAGCGGATTCCTACGAGCAGTACTTC. It codes for CAIRRLADSYEQYF.

The V gene is TRBV5-4, the J gene TRBJ2-3, with 14 nucleotides matching TRBD2. Trimming took 4 bases from V and 2 from J; bases not matched to a gene: 6. This CDR3 region has 17 residues. The germline CDR1 and CDR2 sequences are SGHNT and YYREEE (reference sequence). CDR3 in amino acids: CASSPRLAGGPTDTQYF. The CDR3 coding sequence is TGTGCCAGCAGCCCCCGACTAGCGGGAGGGCCCACAGATACGCAGTATTTT.

This chain joins TRBV19 and TRBJ2-7, with 7 nucleotides matching TRBD1. The CDR3 has 13 residues. Germline assignment: CDR1 LNHDA and CDR2 SQIVND (reference sequence). The V gene end was trimmed by 9 bases and the J gene end by 0 bases; junction bases not matched to a gene: 5. The CDR3 DNA sequence: TGTGCCAGGCCACAGGGGTCCTCCTACGAGCAGTACTTC. This sequence encodes CARPQGSSYEQYF.